Described below is a single TCR beta chain sequence and its context. Its matching antigen is unknown. This sample was taken from a study of cytomegalovirus exposure and HLA in healthy donors. Points from the study as a whole: Subsequent analysis showed first-cohort TCR clusters tending to co-occur in more than 95 validation repertoires.

The method was immunoSEQ multiplex PCR; TCRdb's version includes in-frame clones alone and lacks a portion of them. The data contain 95,000 to 150,000 clones, over 75% of them singletons. CDR1 is SGHAT and CDR2 is FQNNGV in the germline V gene. V was trimmed by 5 bases and J by 0 bases, leaving 17 bases between them. The CDR3 loop spans 18 amino acids. The J gene is TRBJ1-6, the V gene TRBV11-2, with D tentatively TRBD1 (5 bases). This clonotype was obtained from a woman aged 30 to 39 in good health and CMV-seronegative. The sample comprised PBMCs. The CDR3 DNA reads TGTGCCAGCAGCGTTCCTCCGGGACTGAGCTCCTATAATTCACCCCTCCACTTT. Translating gives CASSVPPGLSSYNSPLHF. The full variable domain, with the rest looked up from reference TRBV11-2 and TRBJ1-6, is EAGVAQSPRYKIIEKRQSVAFWCNPISGHATLYWYQQILGQGPKLLIQFQNNGVVDDSQLPKDRFSAERLKGVDSTLKIQPAKLEDSAVYLCASSVPPGLSSYNSPLHFGNGTRLTVT.